These 3 T cell receptor beta chains came from one sample sequenced in a study of regulatory T cells in long-lasting Graves disease. Researchers made TCR beta libraries by using iRepertoire HTBI primers and running Arm-PCR on CDR3 regions. TCRdb processed the multiplex PCR reads anew with MiXCR; each CDR3 protein has one entry. The sample includes around 400,000 distinct CDR3 sequences, 20% to 25% seen only once; the top ten take about 26%. Noted time point: persistent/refractory GD, antithyroid drugs over 5 years with positive TRAb. RNA isolated from PBMCs was used to make the TCR library. The sequencing used peripheral blood mononuclear cells (PBMCs), collected when the disease was refractory, from a patient treated with antithyroid drugs. Receptors originate from a female donor with Graves disease.

The chain carries TRBV6-1 and TRBJ2-7, with D hard to call. The length of the CDR3 is 14 residues. The germline gives CDR1 MNHNS, CDR2 SASEGT. V was cut by 5 bases and J by 0 bases, with 11 bases left in between. The CDR3 DNA is TGTGCCAGCAGTCCCCGACCAACCTCCTACGAGCAGTACTTC. It specifies CASSPRPTSYEQYF.

This clonotype was detected many times. The chain joins TRBV6-2 or TRBV6-3 to TRBJ1-1; TRBD1 might be the D (6 bases). The germline V gene encodes CDR1 MNHEY and CDR2 SVGEGT. The CDR3 loop spans 14 amino acids. The germline V and J ends were trimmed by 2 bases and 1 base, with 8 bases remaining between them. CDR3 bases: TGTGCCAGCAGTTACGGGACAACGAACACTGAAGCTTTCTTT. Its protein is CASSYGTTNTEAFF.

This clonotype turned up a few times. The chain combines TRBV7-8 with TRBJ1-4; 7 nucleotides line up with TRBD1. The trim removed 5 bases at V and 3 bases at J, leaving 15 bases unmatched. The CDR3 length is 18 residues. Germline V gene data show CDR1 as SGHVS and CDR2 as FQNEAQ. For the CDR3, the DNA is TGTGCCAGCAGCCGGAGAGCCAAGGGGCAGGGGGCTAATGAAAAACTGTTTTTT. This gives the protein CASSRRAKGQGANEKLFF.